The clone carrying this TCR beta chain was counted at least ten times. Its antigen is undetermined. The limits of the CDR3 on the DNA are not certain, so only TCRdb's listed CDR3 is given. Then a second PCR, running about 6 to 12 cycles, was carried out with a sample-barcoded 5' primer and a J-beta primer mix. A single record per CDR3 protein comes from TCRdb applying MiXCR to the 5' RACE reads. The sample lists some 790,000 distinct CDR3 sequences, 29% occurring once. Counting both end residues, the CDR3 totals 13 amino acids. These data are taken from a study of blood T cells in healthy people across ages. Study-wide results and caveats: No conclusive comparison of naive versus antigen-experienced cells was possible with unsorted PBMCs.

The extraction recovered at least 5 micrograms of total RNA per sample. Sequencing used blood. This chain joins TRBV12-3 or TRBV12-4 and TRBJ1-2. The clonotype comes from a woman of 80 years or more in good health. The CDR3 is CASSSSSNYGYTF.